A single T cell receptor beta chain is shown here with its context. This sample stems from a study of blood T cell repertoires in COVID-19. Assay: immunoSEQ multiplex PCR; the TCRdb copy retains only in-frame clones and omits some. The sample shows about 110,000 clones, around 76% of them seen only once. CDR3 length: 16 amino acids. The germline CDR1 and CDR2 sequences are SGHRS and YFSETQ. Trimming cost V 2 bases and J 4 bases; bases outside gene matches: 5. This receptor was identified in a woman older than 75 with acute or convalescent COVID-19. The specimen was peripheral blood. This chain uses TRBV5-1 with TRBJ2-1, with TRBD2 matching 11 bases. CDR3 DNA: TGCGCCAGCAGCTTTTCCGGGACTAGCGGTTACAATGAGCAGTTCTTC. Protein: CASSFSGTSGYNEQFF.